Listed below are T cell receptor beta chains from one sample, sequenced in a study of CD8+CD57+ T cells in acquired aplastic anemia. Using its own MiXCR run on the reads, TCRdb lists one record per CDR3 protein. This table has some 150,000 distinct CDR3 sequences, roughly 48% appearing once. Specimen: sorted CD4+, CD8+, or CD8+CD57+ T cells (not recorded which) from PBMCs. These TCRs come from a human donor with aplastic anemia. Both conserved end residues are part of each CDR3. A D gene is named only where the DNA matches it firmly. Size tells how often a clone was seen (once, few, many) or the class of an expanded clone, and some rows leave it out.

d_call	clone_size	v_call	j_call	cdr3_aa	cdr3_nt
TRBD1	-	TRBV2	TRBJ2-7	CASSTGEGYEQYF	TGCGCCAGCAGCACAGGGGAAGGTTACGAGCAGTACTTC
-	many	TRBV5-6	TRBJ1-5	CASSLGYSQPQHF	TGTGCCAGCAGCTTGGGGTATTCTCAGCCCCAGCATTTT
-	-	TRBV7-2	TRBJ2-5	CASSLEGGETQYF	TGTGCCAGCAGCTTAGAGGGGGGGGAGACCCAGTACTTC
TRBD2	-	TRBV19	TRBJ2-1	CASSIVGTSGGLYDEQFF	TGTGCCAGTAGTATAGTTGGGACTAGCGGGGGGCTTTACGATGAGCAGTTCTTC
-	once	TRBV20-1	TRBJ2-2	CSAALGLTGELFF	TGCAGTGCTGCCCTAGGACTGACCGGGGAGCTGTTTTTT
TRBD2	-	TRBV11-1	TRBJ2-7	CASSYRTSGSLYEQYF	TGTGCCAGCAGCTATCGGACTAGCGGGAGTTTATACGAGCAGTACTTC
TRBD1	-	TRBV5-5	TRBJ2-5	CASKNTGGETQYF	TGTGCCAGCAAAAATACAGGGGGAGAGACCCAGTACTTC
-	many	TRBV5-1	TRBJ1-2	CASSPTGTPTNYGYTF	TGCGCCAGCAGCCCGACCGGGACGCCTACTAACTATGGCTACACCTTC
TRBD1	-	TRBV11-2	TRBJ2-1	CASSLVSQGANNEQFF	TGTGCCAGCAGCTTAGTCAGTCAGGGGGCTAACAATGAGCAGTTCTTC
-	-	TRBV11-2	TRBJ2-7	CASSLRLAGPTYEQYF	TGTGCCAGCAGCTTAAGGCTCGCGGGACCTACCTACGAGCAGTACTTC
-	many	TRBV9	TRBJ1-1	CASSVGVGTEAFF	TGTGCCAGCAGCGTAGGGGTGGGAACTGAAGCTTTCTTT
-	-	TRBV7-9	TRBJ2-1	CASSSEANEQFF	TGTGCCAGCAGCTCAGAGGCTAATGAGCAGTTCTTC
TRBD2	-	TRBV9	TRBJ2-3	CASSVAGYGREEDTQYF	TGTGCCAGCAGCGTAGCGGGATACGGACGGGAGGAAGATACGCAGTATTTT
TRBD2	-	TRBV10-3	TRBJ2-3	CAIRGLAGSTDTQYF	TGTGCCATCAGGGGACTAGCGGGCTCCACAGATACGCAGTATTTT
TRBD2	many	TRBV6-4	TRBJ2-3	CASSERGENTDTQYF	TGTGCCAGCAGTGAACGGGGGGAAAACACAGATACGCAGTATTTT